The 30 T cell receptor beta chains given below trace back to one sample, sequenced in a study of spatial heterogeneity in lung cancer (dated by TCRdb to between 2018 and 2020). The time point label of this sample denotes: sample taken at primary tumor resection. TCR sequencing used whole RNA extracted from tumor and nontumor lung tissue, or from cryopreserved PBMC samples, without cell sorting. Receptor amplification or capture employed 5' RACE. The reads were generated on a NextSeq 500. TCRdb itself trimmed the public reads at Q25 with fastp, ran MiXCR and retained productive beta chains. Every entry covers one CDR3 protein and lists the most common genes and DNA from its rows. This sample comprises about 86,000 distinct CDR3 sequences, 10% to 15% of them detected only once. About 4.5% of the sample is in the top ten clones. The specimen was PBMCs, collected at surgery. The receptors stem from a male donor with early-stage non-small cell lung cancer.

This clonotype was counted at least ten times. The V call is TRBV20-1, the J call TRBJ1-1; possibly TRBD1 for D (6 bases). Germline V CDR1 and CDR2: DFQATT, SNEGSKA (reference sequence). There are 12 residues in the CDR3. The CDR3 protein is CRGGHLNTEAFF. As DNA, the CDR3 is TGCAGGGGGGGACATTTGAACACTGAAGCTTTCTTT.

This clonotype was picked up a small number of times. This chain links TRBV4-1 with TRBJ2-1; 11 bases are a match to TRBD2. Trimming cost V 4 bases and J 3 bases; bases outside gene matches: 8. Germline CDR1 is MGHRA and CDR2 is YSYEKL. The CDR3 consists of 17 residues. The CDR3 DNA sequence: TGCGCCAGCAGCCCCACGGGACTAGCGGACCTCTACAATGAGCAGTTCTTC. It is translated as CASSPTGLADLYNEQFF.

V gene TRBV5-6 combines with J gene TRBJ2-1; TRBD2 matches 8 bases. The CDR3 sequence is 16 residues long. The V and J ends lost 0 bases and 6 bases, in that order; junction bases with no gene match: 8. CDR1 is SGHDT, CDR2 YYEEEE, per germline. The chain's CDR3 is CASSLEILAGANEQFF. The DNA for the CDR3 is TGTGCCAGCAGCTTGGAGATTCTAGCGGGCGCCAATGAGCAGTTCTTC.

This clonotype was counted at least ten times. V gene TRBV20-1 combines with J gene TRBJ2-1; D is perhaps TRBD1 or TRBD2 (5 bases each). Germline CDR1 is DFQATT and CDR2 is SNEGSKA (reference sequence). V lost 5 bases and J lost 9, with 17 bases in between. The CDR3 length is 13 residues. The CDR3 coding sequence is TGCAGTGCTGAAACCGGGAATGGGGCTGAGCAGTTCTTC. This codes for CSAETGNGAEQFF.

This clonotype was detected only a few times. The CDR3 spells CASSSVDRSNTGELFF. The CDR3 nucleotides are TGCGCCAGCAGCTCCGTTGACAGATCGAACACCGGGGAGCTGTTTTTT. The V call is TRBV5-1, the J call TRBJ2-2, with D possibly matching TRBD1 (5 bases). This CDR3 comprises 16 residues. The V gene lost 3 bases and the J gene lost 0 bases, with 12 bases spanning the gap. The germline CDR1 and CDR2 sequences are SGHRS and YFSETQ. The full variable domain, rest sourced from reference TRBV5-1 and TRBJ2-2, is KAGVTQTPRYLIKTRGQQVTLSCSPISGHRSVSWYQQTPGQGLQFLFEYFSETQRNKGNFPGRFSGRQFSNSRSEMNVSTLELGDSALYLCASSSVDRSNTGELFFGEGSRLTVL.

This clonotype appeared many times. In nucleotides, the CDR3 is TGCGCCAGCATGGTCGAGCAGTACTTC. It specifies CASMVEQYF. V is TRBV5-1 and J is TRBJ2-7; D gene ambiguous. Germline V CDR1 and CDR2: SGHRS, YFSETQ. The CDR3 runs 9 residues. Deletions cut 6 bases from V and 6 bases from J, with 4 bases between.

This chain connects TRBV29-1 to TRBJ1-5; D remains unclear. Germline values: CDR1 SQVTM, CDR2 ANQGSEA. The V end lost 4 bases, the J end lost 0 bases, and 7 bases lay between the germline ends. The CDR3 is made up of 13 amino acids. The DNA of the CDR3 is TGCAGCGTTGGGCACCATAGCAATCAGCCCCAGCATTTT. Its protein is CSVGHHSNQPQHF.

This clonotype was found once. The chain couples TRBV7-9 to TRBJ2-3; D may be TRBD2 (7 bases). Germline CDR1 is SEHNR and CDR2 is FQNEAQ (reference sequence). V dropped 0 bases and J dropped 5 bases, with 12 bases sitting between them. This CDR3 comprises 15 residues. DNA of the CDR3: TGTGCCAGCAGCTTAGCGGGGGGGCCGATAGATACGCAGTATTTT. Encoded protein: CASSLAGGPIDTQYF.

This clonotype came up a few times. The chain has TRBV24-1 and TRBJ1-5; no clear D. This CDR3 is 12 amino acids long. Germline values: CDR1 KGHDR, CDR2 SFDVKD. V was trimmed by 9 bases and J by 7 bases, leaving 12 bases between them. CDR3: CATSDGPQPQHF. The CDR3 DNA reads as TGTGCCACCTCGGACGGTCCCCAGCCCCAGCATTTT.

The chain has TRBV12-5 and TRBJ2-1, with no clear D. Germline V gives CDR1 LGHNT, CDR2 FRNRAP. V was clipped by 0 bases and J by 4 bases, with 16 bases between them. The CDR3 extends over 17 amino acids. The CDR3 nucleotides read TGTGCTAGTGGTTTGGTACCCTCTTCCGACTTGTACAATGAGCAGTTCTTC. This translates into CASGLVPSSDLYNEQFF.

The chain combines TRBV7-3 with TRBJ2-1; D is unresolved. Deletions cut 0 bases from V and 10 bases from J, with 13 bases between. Germline V gene lookup returns CDR1 SGHTA and CDR2 FQGTGA. This CDR3 comprises 14 residues. CDR3 region: CASSLTLERAEQFF. CDR3 coding DNA: TGTGCCAGCAGCTTAACGTTGGAAAGGGCGGAGCAGTTCTTC.

The chain combines TRBV7-2 with TRBJ2-7; 12 nucleotides match TRBD2. Germline V gives CDR1 SGHTA, CDR2 FQGNSA. V lost 3 bases and J lost 9; bases outside the gene matches: 18. The CDR3 extends over 18 amino acids. CDR3 DNA sequence: TGTGCCAGCAGCTTTAGCACAGCCGTCCTTTCTAGCGGGAGGGCGCAGTACTTC. It encodes CASSFSTAVLSSGRAQYF. Full variable domain (rest looked up from reference TRBV7-2 and TRBJ2-7): GAGVSQSPSNKVTEKGKDVELRCDPISGHTALYWYRQSLGQGLEFLIYFQGNSAPDKSGLPSDRFSAERTGGSVSTLTIQRTQQEDSAVYLCASSFSTAVLSSGRAQYFGPGTRLTVT.

This clonotype was seen a handful of times. The chain links TRBV24-1 to TRBJ1-5; 9 bases agree with TRBD1. Germline CDR1 and CDR2: KGHDR and SFDVKD. The trim removed 3 bases at V and 7 bases at J, leaving 9 bases unmatched. The CDR3 has 16 residues. The CDR3 here is CATSDPSTGGGQPQHF. DNA of the CDR3: TGTGCCACCAGTGATCCTTCTACAGGGGGCGGGCAGCCCCAGCATTTT.

The table lists this clonotype with a count of one. The V gene is TRBV14, the J gene TRBJ2-5, with 7 bases matching TRBD1. Germline lookup yields CDR1 SGHDN and CDR2 FVKESK. The CDR3 has 15 residues. V shed 0 bases and J 6 bases; nucleotides not matched to a gene: 7. In DNA form, the CDR3 reads TGTGCCAGCAGCCAAGATTCGGACAGGATGAAGACCCAGTACTTC. It translates to CASSQDSDRMKTQYF.

The chain joins TRBV3-1 to TRBJ2-7, with D perhaps TRBD2 (7 bases). Trimming removed 4 bases at V and 6 bases at J, with 22 bases between. Germline CDR1 and CDR2: LGHDT and YNNKEL (reference sequence). The CDR3 is 16 amino acids. The CDR3 loop reads CASSPYSGAGATEQYF. The CDR3 DNA reads as TGTGCCAGCAGCCCCTACTCAGGTGCGGGGGCCACCGAGCAGTACTTC.

The sample holds a few counts of this clonotype. This rearrangement joins TRBV20-1 to TRBJ2-1; TRBD2 agrees at 13 bases. The CDR3 length is 14 residues. Trimming at V came to 6 bases and at J to 6 bases, leaving 5 bases not matched to a gene. From germline, CDR1 is DFQATT and CDR2 SNEGSKA (reference sequence). Here the CDR3 reads CSAHTSGGANEQFF. CDR3 sequence (DNA): TGCAGTGCCCATACTAGCGGGGGGGCCAATGAGCAGTTCTTC.

The gene calls are TRBV7-3 and TRBJ2-5; D uncertain. CDR3 size: 13 residues. V gave up 3 bases and J gave up 2 bases, with 7 bases separating them. The germline V gene encodes CDR1 SGHTA and CDR2 FQGTGA. In nucleotides, the CDR3 is TGTGCCAGCAGCTTCAACGCACAAGAGACCCAGTACTTC. Protein: CASSFNAQETQYF.

As regards this clonotype: Just one base apart from a much larger clone, this may be a read error. This chain uses TRBV5-1 with TRBJ2-2; a weak D match, TRBD2 (5 bases). The CDR3 runs 14 residues. Between the trimmed V and J ends, which lost 4 bases and 7 bases, there was a span of 14 bases. CDR1 is SGHRS, CDR2 YFSETQ, per germline. CDR3 bases: TGCGCCAGCAGCACCGGACTGGGAGACGGGGAGCTGTTTTTT. This sequence encodes CASSTGLGDGELFF.

This clonotype was found a few times. This chain connects TRBV10-1 to TRBJ2-7; 7 bases match TRBD1. V lost 6 bases and J lost 1; bases outside the gene matches: 6. Per germline, CDR1 WNHNN and CDR2 SYGVQD (reference sequence). This CDR3 is 14 amino acids long. CDR3 sequence (DNA): TGCGCCAGCAGCCGGGACAGCCCTTCCTACGAGCAGTACTTC. Amino acid sequence: CASSRDSPSYEQYF.

This clonotype was seen a handful of times. V gene TRBV2 combines with J gene TRBJ2-7; D is unresolved. This CDR3 is 13 amino acids long. Trimming left V 2 bases short and J 3 bases short, with 8 bases between. Germline V lookup: CDR1 SNHLY, CDR2 FYNNEI. The CDR3 is CASSESGHYEQYF. Here the CDR3 DNA reads TGTGCCAGCAGTGAATCCGGGCACTACGAGCAGTACTTC.

This clonotype was seen ten or more times. The chain joins TRBV24-1 to TRBJ2-1, with D tentatively TRBD2 (5 bases). V was cut by 1 base and J by 7 bases, with 16 bases left in between. Germline CDR1 is KGHDR and CDR2 is SFDVKD. The CDR3 loop spans 16 amino acids. CDR3 region: CATSDFRGPGGNEQFF. CDR3 sequence (DNA): TGTGCCACCAGTGATTTCCGGGGTCCCGGTGGGAATGAGCAGTTCTTC.

This CDR3 reads CASSPIDDRVNTEAFF. For the CDR3, the DNA is TGTGCCAGCTCACCAATAGACGACAGGGTGAACACTGAAGCTTTCTTT. The chain links TRBV18 to TRBJ1-1, with 7 bases fitting TRBD1. Germline V gene data show CDR1 as KGHSH and CDR2 as LQKENI. J lost 0 bases, V lost 2 bases, and 6 bases had no gene match. The CDR3 extends over 16 amino acids.

The chain employs TRBV29-1 and TRBJ2-7; TRBD2 agrees at 7 bases. Trimming removed 0 bases from V and 7 bases from J; junction bases left unmatched: 0. The CDR3 is 11 residues long. CDR1 is SQVTM, CDR2 ANQGSEA, per germline. CDR3 DNA: TGCAGCGTTGAAGAGGGAGGGGAGCAGTACTTC. Its translation: CSVEEGGEQYF.

This clonotype has a handful of counts. V and J are TRBV7-3 and TRBJ2-3; 7 bases line up with TRBD1. Germline CDR1 and CDR2: SGHTA and FQGTGA. The V and J ends lost 5 bases and 0 bases, in that order; junction bases with no gene match: 2. The CDR3 is 14 residues long. The CDR3 reads CASSGDRSTDTQYF. DNA of the CDR3: TGTGCCAGCAGCGGGGACAGAAGCACAGATACGCAGTATTTT.

The chain employs TRBV18 and TRBJ2-1; D may be TRBD1 or TRBD2 (5 bases each). Germline V gives CDR1 KGHSH, CDR2 LQKENI. The CDR3 totals 16 residues. Trimming took 3 bases from V and 5 from J, leaving 17 bases between them. In DNA, the CDR3 is TGTGCCAGCTCACCCGGCGCCGGGACGGTGAACAATGAGCAGTTCTTC. It codes for CASSPGAGTVNNEQFF.

This clonotype showed up many times. The chain joins TRBV5-1 to TRBJ1-1, with TRBD1 matching over 8 bases. With V trimmed by 4 bases and J by 0 bases, 2 bases remained unmatched. The CDR3 has 14 residues. CDR1 and CDR2 from the germline V gene are SGHRS and YFSETQ. In nucleotides, the CDR3 is TGCGCCAGCAGCCTGGACAGGGTGAACACTGAAGCTTTCTTT. This encodes CASSLDRVNTEAFF. The variable domain in full, with the rest retrieved from reference TRBV5-1 and TRBJ1-1, is KAGVTQTPRYLIKTRGQQVTLSCSPISGHRSVSWYQQTPGQGLQFLFEYFSETQRNKGNFPGRFSGRQFSNSRSEMNVSTLELGDSALYLCASSLDRVNTEAFFGQGTRLTVV.

The chain recombines TRBV5-1 with TRBJ2-7; D gene ambiguous. The CDR3 spans 14 residues. From germline, CDR1 is SGHRS and CDR2 YFSETQ. V lost 0 bases, J lost 5 bases, and 12 bases lay in between. The CDR3 protein is CASSLAGEGHEQYF. In DNA, the CDR3 is TGCGCCAGCAGCTTGGCCGGAGAAGGCCACGAGCAGTACTTC.

This clonotype was observed many times. The rearrangement joins TRBV3-1 to TRBJ1-1; a possible D gene is TRBD1 (5 bases). Germline CDR1 is LGHDT and CDR2 is YNNKEL (reference sequence). V gave up 3 bases and J gave up 5 bases, with 16 bases separating them. This CDR3 spans 15 amino acids. The CDR3 spells CASSQTGLRTTEAFF. For the CDR3, the DNA is TGTGCCAGCAGCCAGACGGGACTTAGGACAACTGAAGCTTTCTTT.

This clonotype was recorded at least ten times. This chain connects TRBV20-1 to TRBJ1-5; 10 nucleotides agree with TRBD1. J gave up 7 bases and V 5 bases, and 11 bases lay outside the gene matches. This CDR3 has 15 residues. Germline-derived CDR1 and CDR2 are DFQATT and SNEGSKA (reference sequence). CDR3 sequence: CSAYHGTGVGQPQHF. The CDR3 nucleotides read TGCAGTGCTTACCACGGGACAGGGGTGGGACAGCCCCAGCATTTT.

The CDR3 DNA follows: TGTGCCTGGAAGGGGATAGCGGGGGGGAAAACAGATACGCAGTATTTT. Protein sequence: CAWKGIAGGKTDTQYF. This chain links TRBV30 with TRBJ2-3; 11 bases agree with TRBD2. The V gene end was trimmed by 4 bases and the J gene end by 3 bases; junction bases not matched to a gene: 9. The CDR3 has 16 amino acids. Germline V gene lookup returns CDR1 GTSNPN and CDR2 SVGIG (reference sequence).